These 31 T cell receptor beta chains were sequenced from one sample in a study of blood T cell repertoires in COVID-19. The table came from immunoSEQ multiplex PCR; TCRdb's copy has only in-frame clones and leaves some out. In the table there are roughly 120,000 clones, 80% to 90% of which are singletons. Material for sequencing was peripheral blood. Source of these receptors: a woman aged 50 to 60 with active or convalescent COVID-19.

The V gene is TRBV12-1, the J gene TRBJ2-2; TRBD2 was called by the table and not checked on the DNA. TRBV12-1 is a pseudogene segment. The CDR3 is 15 amino acids. The CDR3 spells CASRDRLAGTGELFF. The DNA of the CDR3 is TGTGCCAGCAGAGATCGACTAGCGGGCACCGGGGAGCTGTTTTTT.

V and J are TRBV27 and TRBJ1-4; 12 bases are a match to TRBD1. The germline V gene has CDR1 MNHEY and CDR2 SMNVEV (reference sequence). V lost 4 bases and J lost 6; bases outside the gene matches: 9. This CDR3 has 17 amino acids. CDR3 bases: TGTGCCAGCAGTTCCGGGACAGGGGGCTGGTGGGATGAAAAACTGTTTTTT. Protein: CASSSGTGGWWDEKLFF.

V usage is TRBV27 and J usage is TRBJ2-1, with D possibly matching TRBD2 (5 bases). The V end lost 6 bases, the J end lost 1 base, and 10 bases lay between the germline ends. In germline, CDR1 is MNHEY, CDR2 SMNVEV (reference sequence). The CDR3 spans 14 residues. The CDR3 bases are TGTGCCAGCAGGGATGGAGGTTCCTACAATGAGCAGTTCTTC. Amino acids: CASRDGGSYNEQFF.

This clone was seen a handful of times. J is TRBJ1-3 and V is TRBV3-1 (or the pseudogene TRBV3-2); no clear D gene. Trimming removed 4 bases from V and 1 base from J, with 11 bases in between. This CDR3 comprises 15 residues. The germline V gene has CDR1 LGHDT and CDR2 YNNKEL (reference sequence). CDR3 sequence reads: CASSRPLNSGNTIYF. In DNA form, the CDR3 reads TGTGCCAGCAGCCGGCCCCTGAATTCTGGAAACACCATATATTTT.

This sequence joins TRBV10-3 and TRBJ1-6, with D perhaps TRBD1 (6 bases). This CDR3 is 17 amino acids long. Trimming removed 3 bases from V and 1 base from J, with 13 bases in between. Germline V gene data show CDR1 as ENHRY and CDR2 as SYGVKD. CDR3 sequence (DNA): TGTGCCATCAGTGACCCAAAACAGGGTTCCTATAATTCACCCCTCCACTTT. It yields the protein CAISDPKQGSYNSPLHF.

The rearrangement joins TRBV4-3 to TRBJ2-1; 8 nucleotides align to TRBD2. CDR1 and CDR2 (germline): LGHNA, YSLEER. This CDR3 region has 16 residues. V lost 4 bases and J lost 2; bases outside the gene matches: 7. This chain's CDR3 is CASSPPMREAYNEQFF. CDR3 sequence (DNA): TGCGCCAGCAGCCCACCTATGCGGGAGGCCTACAATGAGCAGTTCTTC.

This chain connects TRBV28 to TRBJ1-1; D is unclear. Trimming left V 4 bases short and J 1 base short, with 7 bases between. This CDR3 contains 13 residues. Germline values: CDR1 MDHEN, CDR2 SYDVKM. The CDR3 is CASSSNGNTEAFF. DNA of the CDR3: TGTGCCAGCAGTTCCAACGGGAACACTGAAGCTTTCTTT.

The chain employs TRBV30 and TRBJ2-7; 10 bases are shared with TRBD2. V shed 5 bases and J 3 bases; nucleotides not matched to a gene: 7. Per the germline V gene, CDR1 is GTSNPN and CDR2 is SVGIG (reference sequence). This CDR3 spans 14 amino acids. Written as DNA, the CDR3 is TGTGCCTGGGGCTCCGGACTAGCGGACTACGAGCAGTACTTC. It yields the protein CAWGSGLADYEQYF.

This CDR3 reads CASSLELGGGETQYF. In DNA, the CDR3 is TGTGCCAGCAGCTTGGAATTAGGGGGCGGGGAGACCCAGTACTTC. V usage is TRBV5-5 and J usage is TRBJ2-5; TRBD1 matches 7 bases. Germline V gene data show CDR1 as SGHKS and CDR2 as YYEKEE (reference sequence). V gave up 0 bases and J gave up 5 bases; unmatched junction bases: 7. The CDR3 extends over 15 amino acids.

The chain recombines TRBV12-3 or TRBV12-4 with TRBJ1-2; D is unclear. V lost 11 bases, J lost 3 bases, and 13 bases lay in between. This CDR3 has 12 residues. The CDR3 spells CASGGNDYGYTF. DNA for the CDR3: TGTGCCTCCGGAGGGAATGACTATGGCTACACCTTC.

The chain has TRBV7-2 and TRBJ2-3; TRBD2 matches at 9 bases. Trimming cost V 1 base and J 5 bases; bases outside gene matches: 4. The CDR3 contains 15 residues. Germline V CDR1 and CDR2: SGHTA, FQGNSA. CDR3 amino acids: CASSLDSGSQDTQYF. The CDR3 bases are TGTGCCAGCAGCTTAGATAGCGGGAGTCAAGATACGCAGTATTTT.

J is TRBJ2-5 and V is TRBV5-4; 10 bases map to TRBD1. V shed 4 bases, J shed 4 bases, and the junction held 4 bases outside the gene matches. The CDR3 loop spans 14 amino acids. CDR1 and CDR2 (germline): SGHNT, YYREEE (reference sequence). This CDR3 is CASSRDRGLETQYF. CDR3 DNA: TGTGCCAGCAGCCGTGACAGGGGGCTAGAGACCCAGTACTTC.

V usage is TRBV30 and J usage is TRBJ2-7; 8 bases align to TRBD1. Per germline, CDR1 GTSNPN and CDR2 SVGIG (reference sequence). The CDR3 is 14 amino acids. V was clipped by 3 bases and J by 4 bases; unmatched bases: 8. The CDR3 reads CAWRPTQGAYEQYF. The DNA of the CDR3 is TGTGCCTGGAGGCCCACCCAGGGGGCATACGAGCAGTACTTC.

This clone was found once. Here the CDR3 reads CAMRAGSSYNEQFF. In DNA form, the CDR3 reads TGTGCCATGCGTGCGGGAAGCTCCTACAATGAGCAGTTCTTC. V usage is TRBV10-3 and J usage is TRBJ2-1, with D possibly being TRBD2 (6 bases). The V end lost 9 bases, the J end lost 0 bases, and 12 bases lay between the germline ends. Germline lookup yields CDR1 ENHRY and CDR2 SYGVKD. The CDR3 runs 14 residues.

Only a few counts were recorded for this clone. The chain carries TRBV7-3 and TRBJ2-5; 14 bases are a match to TRBD2. Trimming removed 2 bases from V and 12 bases from J; junction bases left unmatched: 5. The germline V gene has CDR1 SGHTA and CDR2 FQGTGA. This CDR3 is built from 14 residues. DNA of the CDR3: TGTGCCAGCAGCTTAGGGACTAGCGGGAGCCAAAAGTACTTC. Its protein product is CASSLGTSGSQKYF.

J is TRBJ2-7 and V is TRBV18; TRBD2 is a possible D gene (5 bases). Trimming shortened V by 6 bases and J by 0 bases, and 18 bases separated the two germline ends. The germline V gene has CDR1 KGHSH and CDR2 LQKENI. This CDR3 is 16 amino acids long. The CDR3 spells CASSPPSRGSSYEQYF. The DNA for the CDR3 is TGTGCCAGCTCCCCCCCGTCGAGAGGGAGCTCCTACGAGCAGTACTTC.

This rearrangement joins TRBV10-3 to TRBJ1-2, with a tentative D call TRBD1 (5 bases). Trimming stripped 8 bases from V and 7 bases from J, with 14 bases between. Germline V CDR1 and CDR2: ENHRY, SYGVKD. This CDR3 is built from 12 residues. The CDR3 nucleotides read TGTGCCATCGGGGCCGGCCCTATTGGCTACACCTTC. It translates to CAIGAGPIGYTF.

V usage is TRBV7-2 and J usage is TRBJ2-7; 7 nucleotides agree with TRBD2. Unmatched junction bases numbered 5, after V lost 0 bases and J lost 6 bases. The germline gives CDR1 SGHTA, CDR2 FQGNSA. The CDR3 contains 14 residues. Here the CDR3 reads CASSLALAGAEQYF. CDR3 sequence (DNA): TGTGCCAGCAGCTTAGCGCTGGCGGGAGCCGAGCAGTACTTC.

The V gene is TRBV9, the J gene TRBJ1-1; 8 nucleotides agree with TRBD1. The CDR3 is 18 amino acids. The ends lost 0 bases at V and 5 bases at J; junction bases unmatched: 15. Germline loops: CDR1 SGDLS, CDR2 YYNGEE. The CDR3 DNA reads as TGTGCCAGCAGCGTAGCTACGACAACCGGACAGGGAGGGACTGAAGCTTTCTTT. It specifies CASSVATTTGQGGTEAFF. Full variable domain (rest looked up from reference TRBV9 and TRBJ1-1): DSGVTQTPKHLITATGQRVTLRCSPRSGDLSVYWYQQSLDQGLQFLIQYYNGEERAKGNILERFSAQQFPDLHSELNLSSLELGDSALYFCASSVATTTGQGGTEAFFGQGTRLTVV.

J is TRBJ2-5 and V is TRBV19; D not certain. The ends were cut back, 7 bases at V and 3 bases at J, with 12 bases in the middle. CDR1 and CDR2 (germline): LNHDA, SQIVND (reference sequence). The CDR3 is 13 amino acids. This chain's CDR3 is CASKESAKETQYF. The DNA for the CDR3 is TGTGCCAGTAAGGAGTCGGCTAAAGAGACCCAGTACTTC.

The chain employs TRBV6-5 and TRBJ1-1, with D maybe TRBD1 (5 bases). Trimming left V 1 base short and J 0 bases short, with 12 bases between. The V gene's germline CDR1 is MNHEY and CDR2 SVGAGI. This CDR3 comprises 16 residues. CDR3 bases: TGTGCCAGCAGTTACTTCTCAGGGAACATGAACACTGAAGCTTTCTTT. This codes for CASSYFSGNMNTEAFF.

The V and J genes are TRBV5-5 and TRBJ2-7; 10 nucleotides align to TRBD1. In germline, CDR1 is SGHKS, CDR2 YYEKEE (reference sequence). The CDR3 runs to 15 residues. V trimming: 1 base; J trimming: 2 bases; junction bases outside the gene matches: 3. This CDR3 is CASSLIGTGAYEQYF. The DNA of the CDR3 is TGTGCCAGCAGCTTGATCGGGACAGGGGCCTACGAGCAGTACTTC.

This chain connects TRBV3-1 (or the pseudogene TRBV3-2) to TRBJ2-2; TRBD2 aligns across 8 bases. The junction had 5 bases not matched to a gene; V was cut back by 0 bases and J by 2 bases. The CDR3 runs to 17 residues. The germline gives CDR1 LGHDT, CDR2 YNNKEL (reference sequence). CDR3: CASSQERAGVNTGELFF. For the CDR3, the DNA is TGTGCCAGCAGCCAAGAAAGAGCGGGAGTAAACACCGGGGAGCTGTTTTTT.

This chain links TRBV7-6 with TRBJ2-7; 7 positions match TRBD1. The CDR3 runs to 16 residues. Trimming cost V 4 bases and J 3 bases; bases outside gene matches: 12. CDR1 and CDR2 from the germline V gene are SGHVS and FNYEAQ. The CDR3 spells CASSSGSETGFYEQYF. In DNA form, the CDR3 reads TGTGCCAGCAGCTCAGGGTCGGAGACAGGGTTCTACGAGCAGTACTTC.

This chain connects TRBV9 to TRBJ2-3, with a weak D call TRBD1 (6 bases). V was cut by 2 bases and J by 5 bases, with 12 bases left in between. The CDR3 covers 14 residues. Germline CDR1 reads SGDLS; CDR2 reads YYNGEE. CDR3 coding DNA: TGTGCCAGCAGCGTTACAGGGTCCATAGATACGCAGTATTTT. Encoded protein: CASSVTGSIDTQYF.

The chain has TRBV3-1 (or the pseudogene TRBV3-2) and TRBJ2-7; 12 bases match TRBD2. V gave up 7 bases and J gave up 3 bases; unmatched junction bases: 4. Germline V CDR1 and CDR2: LGHDT, YNNKEL (reference sequence). The CDR3 sequence is 14 residues long. CDR3 bases: TGTGCCAGCAACCCTAGCGGGAGGGACTACGAGCAGTACTTC. It yields the protein CASNPSGRDYEQYF.

The CDR3 DNA sequence: TGTGCCAGCAGCGTTTCGACTAGCGGGAGAAGGTTTGGTGAGCAGTTCTTC. It is translated as CASSVSTSGRRFGEQFF. This chain uses TRBV9 with TRBJ2-1; TRBD2 agrees at 12 bases. J lost 9 bases, V lost 2 bases, and 12 bases had no gene match. The CDR3 has 17 amino acids. Per the germline V gene, CDR1 is SGDLS and CDR2 is YYNGEE.

The rearrangement links TRBV7-8 to TRBJ1-2; D is undetermined. Looked up from germline, CDR1 is SGHVS and CDR2 is FQNEAQ. Trimming left V 5 bases short and J 8 bases short, with 15 bases between. The CDR3 has 13 amino acids. For the CDR3, the DNA is TGTGCCAGCAGCCCCGGGAAGGGTGGAGGCTACACCTTC. This codes for CASSPGKGGGYTF.

This sequence joins TRBV2 and TRBJ1-1; the D gene is possibly TRBD1 (6 bases). This CDR3 comprises 13 residues. Trimming removed 8 bases at V and 4 bases at J, with 14 bases between. From germline, CDR1 is SNHLY and CDR2 FYNNEI. The CDR3 DNA reads as TGTGCCAGCGAAAGACAGGCGGGCACTGAAGCTTTCTTT. Its translation is CASERQAGTEAFF.

This chain joins TRBV24-1 and TRBJ2-5; 15 positions agree with TRBD2. The CDR3 extends over 16 amino acids. Trimming at V came to 4 bases and at J to 4 bases, leaving 3 bases not matched to a gene. CDR1 and CDR2 from the germline V gene are KGHDR and SFDVKD. CDR3 sequence reads: CATSERGLAGGETQYF. CDR3 coding DNA: TGTGCCACCAGTGAACGGGGACTAGCGGGAGGAGAGACCCAGTACTTC.

V gene TRBV7-9 combines with J gene TRBJ2-3; 9 positions match TRBD1. This CDR3 contains 15 residues. Germline CDR1 SEHNR, CDR2 FQNEAQ (reference sequence). Trimming at V came to 5 bases and at J to 3 bases, leaving 6 bases not matched to a gene. For the CDR3, the DNA is TGTGCCAGCAGCCCCGGGACAGGGTCTACAGATACGCAGTATTTT. Protein sequence: CASSPGTGSTDTQYF.